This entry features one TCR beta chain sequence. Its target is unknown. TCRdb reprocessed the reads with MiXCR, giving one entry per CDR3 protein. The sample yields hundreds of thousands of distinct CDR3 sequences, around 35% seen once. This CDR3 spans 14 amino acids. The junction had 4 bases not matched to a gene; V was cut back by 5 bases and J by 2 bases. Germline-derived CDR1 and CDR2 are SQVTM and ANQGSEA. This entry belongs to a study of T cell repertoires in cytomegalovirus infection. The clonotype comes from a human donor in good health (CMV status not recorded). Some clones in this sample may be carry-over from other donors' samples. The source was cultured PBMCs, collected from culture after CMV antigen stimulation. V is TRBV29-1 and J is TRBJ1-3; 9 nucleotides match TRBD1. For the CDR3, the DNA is TGCAGCGTTCTACAGGGGGCAACTGGAAACACCATATATTTT. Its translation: CSVLQGATGNTIYF.